This passage covers 8 T cell receptor beta chains from one sample sequenced in a study of identical twins (dated by TCRdb to 2016 to 2018). Library creation used 5' RACE. Sequencing was performed on an Illumina HiSeq 2000. TCRdb ran its own pipeline on the public reads, namely fastp trimming at Q25 and MiXCR clone calling, and kept in-frame beta chains. For every CDR3 protein sequence, its rows merge into one entry that carries the most common genes and DNA. For this sample there are just over 450,000 distinct CDR3 sequences; 12% to 15% appear just once. The top ten clonotypes cover about 0.53% of the sample. The same sample was also studied in work on yellow fever vaccine responses in identical twins.

Sequencing used CD4+ T cells sorted from blood. These TCRs come from a young woman in good health.

The chain links TRBV5-4 to TRBJ2-1; no reliable D call. There are 14 residues in the CDR3. Germline V CDR1 and CDR2: SGHNT, YYREEE (reference sequence). V gave up 5 bases and J gave up 4 bases, with 13 bases separating them. Here the CDR3 reads CASREPGRYNEQFF. Here the CDR3 DNA reads TGTGCCAGCAGGGAGCCAGGACGGTACAATGAGCAGTTCTTC.

This clonotype was observed a handful of times. The V call is TRBV4-3, the J call TRBJ2-5, with D perhaps TRBD2 (6 bases). This CDR3 contains 16 residues. Trimming pared 1 base from V and 5 bases from J, leaving 17 bases between. Germline lookup yields CDR1 LGHNA and CDR2 YSLEER. DNA of the CDR3: TGCGCCAGCAGCCAAGGAATTGTGGGAGGTGTCGAGACCCAGTACTTC. Translation gives CASSQGIVGGVETQYF.

This clonotype appeared a few times. The chain combines TRBV7-9 with TRBJ2-7; no firm D call. Trimming stripped 0 bases from V and 6 bases from J, with 9 bases between. The CDR3 length is 13 residues. Germline CDR1 and CDR2: SEHNR and FQNEAQ (reference sequence). The CDR3 spells CASSLAGSSEQYF. CDR3 in DNA: TGTGCCAGCAGCTTAGCCGGGTCTAGCGAGCAGTACTTC.

The table lists this clonotype with a few counts. The chain has TRBV12-3 or TRBV12-4 and TRBJ2-1; possibly TRBD2 for D (6 bases). V lost 6 bases and J lost 9, with 21 bases in between. The CDR3 consists of 15 residues. CDR3 region: CASSPILLPGSEQFF. In DNA form, the CDR3 reads TGTGCCAGCAGCCCCATACTACTCCCCGGGAGTGAGCAGTTCTTC.

The V call is TRBV6-5, the J call TRBJ2-5; D tentatively fits TRBD1 or TRBD2 (5 bases each). The V end was cut by 2 bases, the J end by 1 base, with 14 bases between. The CDR3 has 16 amino acids. Germline V gives CDR1 MNHEY, CDR2 SVGAGI. CDR3: CASSYRQGEGQETQYF. In DNA, the CDR3 is TGTGCCAGCAGTTACAGGCAGGGAGAGGGCCAAGAGACCCAGTACTTC.

Ten or more counts support this clonotype. The chain joins TRBV12-3 or TRBV12-4 to TRBJ2-2; no reliable D call. CDR3 length: 15 amino acids. V lost 5 bases to trimming and J lost 1 base, with 11 bases between them. The CDR3, as DNA: TGTGCCAGCAGTCGCATGACTTTGAACACCGGGGAGCTGTTTTTT. Encoded protein: CASSRMTLNTGELFF.

This clonotype was seen at least ten times. The rearrangement joins TRBV7-2 to TRBJ2-7; 8 bases fit TRBD2. V shed 5 bases and J 6 bases; nucleotides not matched to a gene: 6. The CDR3 runs 13 residues. Germline V gene sequence: CDR1 SGHTA, CDR2 FQGNSA. CDR3 bases: TGTGCCAGCAGCCCGGGGACTAGTCTCGAGCAGTACTTC. Protein product: CASSPGTSLEQYF.

This clonotype was recorded at least ten times. This chain links TRBV7-2 with TRBJ1-5; 7 nucleotides agree with TRBD1. V shed 6 bases, J shed 5 bases, and the junction held 4 bases outside the gene matches. The germline gives CDR1 SGHTA, CDR2 FQGNSA. This CDR3 comprises 13 residues. CDR3 bases: TGTGCCAGCAGTAAGGGACAGTATCAGCCCCAGCATTTT. Translation: CASSKGQYQPQHF.